This T cell receptor beta chain was recovered during a study of blood T cell repertoires in COVID-19. Study-wide background: The samples span acute and convalescent COVID-19 from the United States, Italy and Spain. The analysed material was cDNA or gDNA that came from T cells, B-cell-depleted T cells, or PBMCs.

V gave up 4 bases and J gave up 6 bases, with 22 bases separating them. Germline lookup yields CDR1 SGHRS and CDR2 YFSETQ. CDR3 length equals 16 residues. The authors' processing: Researchers report that nucleated cell counts were estimated from reference gene primer amplification. Method: immunoSEQ multiplex PCR; TCRdb's copy keeps in-frame clones and lacks some. The V and J calls and clone size are taken from that table; D and trimming were inferred from the DNA. The sample has about 250,000 clones, 75% to 90% seen once. This sequence originates from a woman in her 30s with active or convalescent COVID-19. Sequencing used peripheral blood. The chain has TRBV5-1 and TRBJ1-2; D possibly corresponds to TRBD1 (5 bases). The CDR3 here is CASSLDIQGPEHGYTF. CDR3 in DNA: TGCGCCAGCAGCCTTGATATTCAGGGCCCAGAGCATGGCTACACCTTC.